This T cell receptor beta chain derives from a study of OX40 agonist ivuxolimab in advanced cancers. Looking at the study overall: Hepatocellular carcinoma, melanoma, renal cell or head and neck cancer was diagnosed in the dose-escalation patients.

Some clones are missing from TCRdb's copy, which holds only in-frame ones; the method was immunoSEQ multiplex PCR. Of tens of thousands of clones listed, over 80% are singletons. Patients were ruled out by autoimmune disease history or systemic immunosuppression. Germline V gene sequence: CDR1 LNHDA, CDR2 SQIVND (reference sequence). The CDR3 is made up of 13 amino acids. Concerning this clone itself: Its antigen is unknown.

General study points: What antigens the expanded peripheral T cells recognized was never established.

The sequenced sample was CD4+ or CD8+ T cells sorted from blood, obtained in a trial of the OX40 agonist ivuxolimab. The chain combines TRBV19 with TRBJ2-7, with TRBD1 identical over 10 bases. The TCR comes from an adult with an advanced solid tumor such as melanoma, head and neck, liver or kidney cancer. The CDR3 is CASLGQGTSEQYF. For the CDR3, the DNA is TGTGCGAGCTTGGGACAGGGGACTTCCGAGCAGTACTTC.